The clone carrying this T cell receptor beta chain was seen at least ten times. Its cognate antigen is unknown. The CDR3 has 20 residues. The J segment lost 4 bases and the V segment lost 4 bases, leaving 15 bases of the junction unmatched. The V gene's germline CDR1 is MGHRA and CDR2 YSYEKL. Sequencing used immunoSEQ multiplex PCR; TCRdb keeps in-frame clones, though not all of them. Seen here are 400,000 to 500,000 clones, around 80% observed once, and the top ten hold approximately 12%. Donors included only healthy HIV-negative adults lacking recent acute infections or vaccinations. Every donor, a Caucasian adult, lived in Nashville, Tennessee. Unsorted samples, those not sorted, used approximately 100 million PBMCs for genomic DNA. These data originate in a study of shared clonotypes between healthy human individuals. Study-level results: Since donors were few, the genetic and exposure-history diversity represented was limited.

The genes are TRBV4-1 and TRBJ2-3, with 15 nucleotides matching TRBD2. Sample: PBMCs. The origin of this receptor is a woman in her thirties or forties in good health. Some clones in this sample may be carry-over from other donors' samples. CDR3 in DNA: TGCGCCAGCAGCCGGCCCATCGGACTAGCGGGAGGGCCAGGCTCAGATACGCAGTATTTT. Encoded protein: CASSRPIGLAGGPGSDTQYF.